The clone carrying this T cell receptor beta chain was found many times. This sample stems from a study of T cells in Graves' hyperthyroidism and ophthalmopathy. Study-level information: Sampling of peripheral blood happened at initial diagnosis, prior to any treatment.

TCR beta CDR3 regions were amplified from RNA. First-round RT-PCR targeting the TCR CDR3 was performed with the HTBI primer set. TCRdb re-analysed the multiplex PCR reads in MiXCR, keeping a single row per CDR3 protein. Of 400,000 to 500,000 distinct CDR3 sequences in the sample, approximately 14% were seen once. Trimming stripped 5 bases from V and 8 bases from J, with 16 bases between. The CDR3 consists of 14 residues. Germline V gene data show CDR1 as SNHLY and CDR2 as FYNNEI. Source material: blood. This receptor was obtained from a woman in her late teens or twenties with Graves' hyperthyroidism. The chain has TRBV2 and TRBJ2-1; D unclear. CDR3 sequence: CASSFDSRADEQFF. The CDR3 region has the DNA TGTGCCAGCAGTTTCGACTCCCGGGCGGATGAGCAGTTCTTC.